The 31 T cell receptor beta chains presented below share a single source sample, sequenced in a study of T cells after yellow fever vaccination. One entry per CDR3 protein results from TCRdb running MiXCR on the 5' RACE reads. Among some 350,000 distinct CDR3 sequences listed, around 10% were seen once. The sample consisted of PBMCs, taken on the day of the first yellow fever vaccination. These receptors all come from a man younger than 30 who received the YFV17D yellow fever vaccine.

The chain carries TRBV7-2 and TRBJ1-6; no clear D gene. The CDR3 is 15 amino acids. V was clipped by 1 base and J by 7 bases, with 11 bases between them. Germline CDR1 is SGHTA and CDR2 is FQGNSA. The CDR3 nucleotides are TGTGCCAGCAGCTTAGGTGCCAGCCAAAATTCACCCCTCCACTTT. Protein product: CASSLGASQNSPLHF.

The genes are TRBV12-5 and TRBJ1-1; perhaps TRBD1 as D (5 bases). Germline values: CDR1 LGHNT, CDR2 FRNRAP. This CDR3 has 12 residues. V lost 11 bases to trimming and J lost 6 bases, with 16 bases between them. CDR3 in DNA: TGTGCTGGAGCTAAAGGGGAATCTGAAGCTTTCTTT. Translating gives CAGAKGESEAFF.

This clonotype was counted between two and nine times. V and J are TRBV6-2 or TRBV6-3 and TRBJ2-1, with TRBD2 identical over 10 bases. The junction had 1 base not matched to a gene; V was cut back by 6 bases and J by 5 bases. CDR3 length equals 13 residues. The V gene's germline CDR1 is MNHEY and CDR2 SVGEGT. The CDR3 sequence: CASRTSGHNEQFF. The CDR3 region has the DNA TGTGCCAGCAGGACTAGCGGGCACAATGAGCAGTTCTTC.

This clonotype has a handful of counts. The chain uses TRBV4-1 and TRBJ2-1; 13 bases fit TRBD2. From germline, CDR1 is MGHRA and CDR2 YSYEKL. V trimming: 1 base; J trimming: 7 bases; junction bases outside the gene matches: 4. The CDR3 length is 16 residues. In nucleotides, the CDR3 is TGCGCCAGCAGCCAAGGACGGGGACTAGCGGGGAATGAGCAGTTCTTC. It encodes CASSQGRGLAGNEQFF.

The sample holds a few counts of this clonotype. The chain couples TRBV15 to TRBJ1-2; weak D call: TRBD1 (5 bases). V was pared by 5 bases and J by 5 bases, with 15 bases between. Germline V gene lookup returns CDR1 LNHNV and CDR2 YYDKDF (reference sequence). CDR3 length: 14 amino acids. The DNA of the CDR3 is TGTGCCACCAGCGAAGAGGGGATGACGTATGGCTACACCTTC. It translates to CATSEEGMTYGYTF.

The table lists this clonotype with a count of one. The chain employs TRBV29-1 and TRBJ1-2; D is unresolved. The CDR3 sequence is 13 residues long. Looked up from germline, CDR1 is SQVTM and CDR2 is ANQGSEA. Trimming took 0 bases from V and 4 from J, leaving 9 bases between them. The CDR3 nucleotides read TGCAGCGTTGAAGAAGAAGGGCCCTATGGCTACACCTTC. Amino acid sequence: CSVEEEGPYGYTF.

This clonotype appeared a few times. This chain links TRBV29-1 with TRBJ2-1, with unresolved D. This CDR3 region has 15 residues. The germline gives CDR1 SQVTM, CDR2 ANQGSEA. The V and J ends lost 3 bases and 6 bases respectively, with 18 bases between them. For the CDR3, the DNA is TGCAGCGTTGAGTCGTGGGGTAACTCGGGCAATGAGCAGTTCTTC. Residues: CSVESWGNSGNEQFF.

The chain employs TRBV7-9 and TRBJ2-3; D is ambiguous. This CDR3 has 16 residues. The V end lost 5 bases, the J end lost 2 bases, and 17 bases lay between the germline ends. Germline V gene lookup returns CDR1 SEHNR and CDR2 FQNEAQ (reference sequence). The CDR3 coding sequence is TGTGCCAGCAGCGCCAGAATTGGCCCGATCACAGATACGCAGTATTTT. Its protein is CASSARIGPITDTQYF.

This clonotype was seen a handful of times. This chain joins TRBV19 and TRBJ2-7; 11 nucleotides agree with TRBD1. J was trimmed by 3 bases and V by 3 bases; bases with no gene match: 1. The CDR3 consists of 14 residues. The germline V gene encodes CDR1 LNHDA and CDR2 SQIVND (reference sequence). The CDR3 loop reads CASSIGTGGYEQYV. The CDR3 DNA follows: TGTGCCAGTAGTATTGGGACAGGGGGCTACGAGCAGTACGTC.

The table lists this clonotype with a few counts. The CDR3 sequence: CASSLEGGGLEQFF. CDR3 DNA: TGCGCCAGCAGCTTGGAGGGAGGGGGACTGGAGCAGTTCTTC. The V call is TRBV5-1, the J call TRBJ2-1; weak D call: TRBD2 (7 bases). Trimming took 0 bases from V and 10 from J, leaving 14 bases between them. In germline, CDR1 is SGHRS, CDR2 YFSETQ. The CDR3 is made up of 14 amino acids.

This clonotype came up a few times. This chain uses TRBV2 with TRBJ2-1; a possible D gene is TRBD2 (5 bases). Germline CDR1 is SNHLY and CDR2 is FYNNEI. The germline V and J ends were trimmed by 3 bases and 3 bases, with 6 bases remaining between them. The length of the CDR3 is 13 residues. Here the CDR3 DNA reads TGTGCCAGCAGTGATGACTACTACAATGAGCAGTTCTTC. Amino acids: CASSDDYYNEQFF.

The chain employs TRBV28 and TRBJ2-1, with a weak D call TRBD1 (8 bases). CDR3 size: 15 residues. Deletions cut 4 bases from V and 3 bases from J, with 13 bases between. CDR1 is MDHEN and CDR2 is SYDVKM in the germline V gene. In nucleotides, the CDR3 is TGTGCCAGCAGTTACAGGGGGGGCCGCTACAATGAGCAGTTCTTC. It codes for CASSYRGGRYNEQFF.

This clonotype appeared a few times. The CDR3 DNA reads as TGTGCCAGCTCACCACTGGCGAAGAAGTACCAAGAGACCCAGTACTTC. It yields the protein CASSPLAKKYQETQYF. This sequence joins TRBV18 and TRBJ2-5; D not certain. Trimming removed 1 base from V and 0 bases from J, with 12 bases in between. This CDR3 is built from 16 residues. Per the germline V gene, CDR1 is KGHSH and CDR2 is LQKENI.

This clonotype was observed a few times. The V call is TRBV30, the J call TRBJ2-1; 9 nucleotides align to TRBD1. J lost 7 bases, V lost 4 bases, and 5 bases had no gene match. The CDR3 spans 13 residues. Germline loops: CDR1 GTSNPN, CDR2 SVGIG (reference sequence). The CDR3 DNA is TGTGCCTGGAAGGGGACAGGGAGGAATGAGCAGTTCTTC. This encodes CAWKGTGRNEQFF.

This clonotype was counted many times. The germline gene is not matched at one end of the junction; a read error may be the cause. The rearrangement links TRBV5-1 to TRBJ1-2; 7 bases align to TRBD1. Germline V lookup: CDR1 SGHRS, CDR2 YFSETQ. CDR3 length: 13 amino acids. The CDR3 loop is CASSLGQNYGYTF. Here the CDR3 DNA reads TGTGCCAGCAGCTTGGGACAGAACTATGGCTACACCTTC.

This clonotype was picked up a small number of times. V gene TRBV20-1 combines with J gene TRBJ1-2; tentative D call: TRBD1 (5 bases). V was clipped by 3 bases and J by 4 bases, with 15 bases between them. CDR1 is DFQATT and CDR2 is SNEGSKA in the germline V gene (reference sequence). CDR3 size: 14 residues. Here the CDR3 reads CSASRLFGAYGYTF. The CDR3 coding sequence is TGCAGTGCTAGTCGGCTGTTCGGGGCCTATGGCTACACCTTC.

This clonotype was detected a few times. V usage is TRBV5-1 and J usage is TRBJ2-1; D may correspond to TRBD1 or TRBD2 (5 bases each). V was clipped by 2 bases and J by 8 bases, with 8 bases between them. This CDR3 comprises 12 residues. Germline CDR1 reads SGHRS; CDR2 reads YFSETQ. CDR3 sequence (DNA): TGCGCCAGCAGCTTTGAGGGGTATGAGCAGTTCTTC. Protein sequence: CASSFEGYEQFF.

In its sample, this clonotype was seen many times. This chain links TRBV6-5 with TRBJ1-2, with 10 bases matching TRBD1. Germline values: CDR1 MNHEY, CDR2 SVGAGI. The CDR3 has 16 residues. V lost 8 bases, J lost 7 bases, and 16 bases stayed unmatched. CDR3 coding DNA: TGTGCCAGCTCAAGGCAAACCGGGACAGGGGTGCGTGGCTACACCTTC. It translates to CASSRQTGTGVRGYTF.

This rearrangement joins TRBV4-3 to TRBJ2-1; 7 bases align to TRBD2. Germline values: CDR1 LGHNA, CDR2 YSLEER. V gave up 4 bases and J gave up 1 base; unmatched junction bases: 7. The CDR3 totals 16 residues. The CDR3 bases are TGCGCCAGCAGCCCTGGGGGGGGGAGGTCCTACAATGAGCAGTTCTTC. Its protein is CASSPGGGRSYNEQFF.

This chain connects TRBV12-3 or TRBV12-4 to TRBJ2-7, with D unclear. Trimming took 1 base from V and 3 from J, leaving 7 bases between them. The CDR3 consists of 13 residues. CDR3 protein: CASSLGQVYEQYV. CDR3 nucleotides: TGTGCCAGCAGTTTAGGGCAGGTCTACGAGCAGTACGTC.

The chain has TRBV6-2 or TRBV6-3 and TRBJ2-7, with a possible D match to TRBD1 (6 bases). Trimming took off 4 bases at V and 2 bases at J, with 12 bases between the two ends. The germline V gene encodes CDR1 MNHEY and CDR2 SVGEGT. The CDR3 extends over 14 amino acids. CDR3 sequence (DNA): TGTGCCAGCAGTTCCCTAGCAGGGGCCTACGAGCAGTACGTC. Its protein product is CASSSLAGAYEQYV.

This clonotype appeared a few times. This chain links TRBV20-1 with TRBJ1-2; D not certain. V shed 2 bases and J shed 4 bases, with 5 bases lying between them. Germline CDR1 and CDR2: DFQATT and SNEGSKA (reference sequence). The CDR3 covers 11 residues. The CDR3 spells CSARKPYGYTF. The CDR3 region has the DNA TGCAGTGCTAGAAAACCCTATGGCTACACCTTC.

This clonotype showed up just a few times. This chain connects TRBV21-1 to TRBJ1-4. TRBV21-1 has pseudogene status. The CDR3 spans 14 residues. The CDR3 DNA is TGTGCCAGCAGCAAAGATGGTGGTTGCTTCCGACTGTTTTTT. Amino acid sequence: CASSKDGGCFRLFF.

This clonotype came up a few times. The chain carries TRBV10-1 and TRBJ2-2, with TRBD2 identical over 10 bases. Trimming removed 11 bases from V and 3 bases from J; junction bases left unmatched: 12. The germline V gene has CDR1 WNHNN and CDR2 SYGVQD (reference sequence). CDR3 length equals 16 residues. CDR3 sequence: CAGYSGGFDDTGELFF. The CDR3, as DNA: TGCGCCGGTTATAGCGGGGGGTTTGACGACACCGGGGAGCTGTTTTTT.

This clonotype was seen only once. The rearrangement joins TRBV29-1 to TRBJ2-1; 8 bases are a match to TRBD1. The J segment lost 0 bases and the V segment lost 7 bases, leaving 2 bases of the junction unmatched. Germline V lookup: CDR1 SQVTM, CDR2 ANQGSEA. The CDR3 consists of 13 residues. This CDR3 reads CSGQGSSYNEQFF. The CDR3 region has the DNA TGCAGCGGACAGGGGAGCTCCTACAATGAGCAGTTCTTC.

This chain connects TRBV30 to TRBJ1-1; D perhaps matches TRBD1 (5 bases). The CDR3 is 14 residues long. Germline V gene lookup returns CDR1 GTSNPN and CDR2 SVGIG (reference sequence). Trimming stripped 0 bases from V and 2 bases from J, with 10 bases between. The DNA of the CDR3 is TGTGCCTGGAGTGTTTTCAGGGATAACACTGAAGCTTTCTTT. Protein sequence: CAWSVFRDNTEAFF. Based on the CDR3 plus reference TRBV30 and TRBJ1-1, the full variable domain is SQTIHQWPATLVQPVGSPLSLECTVEGTSNPNLYWYRQAAGRGLQLLFYSVGIGQISSEVPQNLSASRPQDRQFILSSKKLLLSDSGFYLCAWSVFRDNTEAFFGQGTRLTVV.

Only a few counts were recorded for this clonotype. This chain connects TRBV27 to TRBJ2-7; 7 bases match TRBD2. Germline assignment: CDR1 MNHEY and CDR2 SMNVEV (reference sequence). The trim removed 8 bases at V and 6 bases at J, leaving 4 bases unmatched. This CDR3 contains 11 residues. The chain's CDR3 is CASGGRAEQYV. CDR3 nucleotide sequence: TGTGCCAGCGGGGGGAGGGCCGAGCAGTACGTC.

The CDR3 region is CSASDVRSRKLFF. As DNA, the CDR3 is TGCAGTGCTAGTGATGTCCGCTCACGGAAACTGTTTTTT. The V call is TRBV20-1, the J call TRBJ1-4; no definite D call. Trimming removed 3 bases at V and 11 bases at J, with 16 bases between. CDR1 is DFQATT, CDR2 SNEGSKA, per germline (reference sequence). The CDR3 contains 13 residues.

The sample holds many counts of this clonotype. The V call is TRBV5-1, the J call TRBJ1-2, with 8 bases lining up with TRBD1. The germline gives CDR1 SGHRS, CDR2 YFSETQ. The CDR3 sequence is 15 residues long. V shed 1 base, J shed 3 bases, and the junction held 5 bases outside the gene matches. The CDR3: CASSLYRGQDYGYTF. The CDR3 bases are TGCGCCAGCAGCTTGTACAGGGGACAGGACTATGGCTACACCTTC. Based on the CDR3 plus reference TRBV5-1 and TRBJ1-2, the full variable domain is KAGVTQTPRYLIKTRGQQVTLSCSPISGHRSVSWYQQTPGQGLQFLFEYFSETQRNKGNFPGRFSGRQFSNSRSEMNVSTLELGDSALYLCASSLYRGQDYGYTFGSGTRLTVV.

The rearrangement joins TRBV14 to TRBJ2-3, with 8 bases lining up with TRBD1. In germline, CDR1 is SGHDN, CDR2 FVKESK. The CDR3 extends over 16 amino acids. The ends lost 5 bases at V and 2 bases at J; junction bases unmatched: 9. The CDR3 protein is CASSARRDRYTDTQYF. CDR3 in DNA: TGTGCCAGCAGCGCGCGTCGGGACAGGTACACAGATACGCAGTATTTT.

The rearrangement joins TRBV12-3 or TRBV12-4 to TRBJ1-1; tentative D call: TRBD1 (6 bases). The CDR3 has 11 residues. The V and J ends lost 6 bases and 11 bases respectively, with 13 bases between them. For the CDR3, the DNA is TGTGCCAGCAGCCCCGGGGGGGCGGCTTTCTTT. Its protein product is CASSPGGAAFF.